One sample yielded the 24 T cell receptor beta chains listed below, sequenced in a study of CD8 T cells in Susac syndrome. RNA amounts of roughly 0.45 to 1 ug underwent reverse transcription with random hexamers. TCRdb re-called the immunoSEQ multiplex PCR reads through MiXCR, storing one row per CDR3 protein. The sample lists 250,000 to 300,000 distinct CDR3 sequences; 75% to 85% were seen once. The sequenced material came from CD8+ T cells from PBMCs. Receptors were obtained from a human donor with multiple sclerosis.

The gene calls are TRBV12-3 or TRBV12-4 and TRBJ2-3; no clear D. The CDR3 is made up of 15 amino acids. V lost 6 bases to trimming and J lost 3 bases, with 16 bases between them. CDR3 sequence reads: CASRDLWIGTDTQYF. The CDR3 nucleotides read TGTGCCAGCAGGGATCTATGGATTGGGACAGATACGCAGTATTTT.

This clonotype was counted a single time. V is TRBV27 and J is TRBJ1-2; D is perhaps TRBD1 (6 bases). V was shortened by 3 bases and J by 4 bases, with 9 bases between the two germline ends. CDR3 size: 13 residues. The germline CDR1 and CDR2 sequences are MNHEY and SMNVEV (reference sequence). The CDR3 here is CASSFTGFYGYTF. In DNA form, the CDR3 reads TGTGCCAGCAGTTTTACAGGGTTCTATGGCTACACCTTC.

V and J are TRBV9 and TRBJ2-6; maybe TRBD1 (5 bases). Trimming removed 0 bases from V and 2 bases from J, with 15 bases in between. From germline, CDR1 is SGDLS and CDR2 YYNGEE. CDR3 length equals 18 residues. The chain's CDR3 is CASSVDDQGSAGANVLTF. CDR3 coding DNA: TGTGCCAGCAGCGTAGATGATCAGGGATCAGCTGGGGCCAACGTCCTGACTTTC.

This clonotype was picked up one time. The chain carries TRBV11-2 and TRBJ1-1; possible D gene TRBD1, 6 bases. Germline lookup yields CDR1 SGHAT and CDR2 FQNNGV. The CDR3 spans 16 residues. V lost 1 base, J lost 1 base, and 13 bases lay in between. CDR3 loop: CASSLGRDIWNTEAFF. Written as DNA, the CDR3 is TGTGCCAGCAGCTTAGGTCGGGACATCTGGAACACTGAAGCTTTCTTT. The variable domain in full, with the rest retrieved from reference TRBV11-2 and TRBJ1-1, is EAGVAQSPRYKIIEKRQSVAFWCNPISGHATLYWYQQILGQGPKLLIQFQNNGVVDDSQLPKDRFSAERLKGVDSTLKIQPAKLEDSAVYLCASSLGRDIWNTEAFFGQGTRLTVV.

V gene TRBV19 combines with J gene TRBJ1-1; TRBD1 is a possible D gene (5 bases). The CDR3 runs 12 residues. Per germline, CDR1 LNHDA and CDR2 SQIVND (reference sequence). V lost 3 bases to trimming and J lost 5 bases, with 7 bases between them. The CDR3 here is CASSMWTTEAFF. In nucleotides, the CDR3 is TGTGCCAGTAGTATGTGGACAACTGAAGCTTTCTTT.

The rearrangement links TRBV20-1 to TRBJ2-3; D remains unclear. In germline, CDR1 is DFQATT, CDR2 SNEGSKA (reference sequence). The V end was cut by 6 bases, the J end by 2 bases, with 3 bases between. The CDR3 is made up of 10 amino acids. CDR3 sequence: CSALTDTQYF. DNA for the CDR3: TGCAGTGCCCTCACAGATACGCAGTATTTT.

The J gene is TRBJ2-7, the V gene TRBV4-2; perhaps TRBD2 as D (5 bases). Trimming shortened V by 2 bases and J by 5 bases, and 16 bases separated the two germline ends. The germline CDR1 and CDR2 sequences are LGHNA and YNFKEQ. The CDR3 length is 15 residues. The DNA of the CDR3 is TGTGCCAGCAGCCAAAGTGGGTGGCGGGCTCACGAGCAGTACTTC. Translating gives CASSQSGWRAHEQYF.

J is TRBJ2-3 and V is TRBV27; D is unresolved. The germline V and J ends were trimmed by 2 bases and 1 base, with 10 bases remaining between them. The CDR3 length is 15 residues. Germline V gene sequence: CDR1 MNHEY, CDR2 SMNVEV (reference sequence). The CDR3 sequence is CASSLRTDGTDTQYF. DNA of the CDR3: TGTGCCAGCAGTTTACGTACGGACGGCACAGATACGCAGTATTTT.

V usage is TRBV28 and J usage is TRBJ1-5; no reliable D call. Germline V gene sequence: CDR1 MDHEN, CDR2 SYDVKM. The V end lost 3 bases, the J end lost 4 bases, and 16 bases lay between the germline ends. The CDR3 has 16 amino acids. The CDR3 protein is CASSLIFGLSNQPQHF. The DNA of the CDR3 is TGTGCCAGCAGTTTGATTTTCGGGTTGTCAAATCAGCCCCAGCATTTT.

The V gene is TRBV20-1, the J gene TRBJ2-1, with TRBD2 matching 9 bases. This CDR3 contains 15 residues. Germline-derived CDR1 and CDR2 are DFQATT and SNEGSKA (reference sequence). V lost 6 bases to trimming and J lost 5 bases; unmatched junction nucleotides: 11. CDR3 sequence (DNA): TGCAGTGCCTTAGATCCGAGACTAGCGGACAATGAGCAGTTCTTC. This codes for CSALDPRLADNEQFF.

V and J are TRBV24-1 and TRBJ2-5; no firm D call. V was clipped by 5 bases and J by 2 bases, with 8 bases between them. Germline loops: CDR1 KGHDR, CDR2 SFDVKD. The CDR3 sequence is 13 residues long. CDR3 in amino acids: CATSASQQETQYF. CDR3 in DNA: TGTGCCACCAGTGCGTCGCAGCAAGAGACCCAGTACTTC.

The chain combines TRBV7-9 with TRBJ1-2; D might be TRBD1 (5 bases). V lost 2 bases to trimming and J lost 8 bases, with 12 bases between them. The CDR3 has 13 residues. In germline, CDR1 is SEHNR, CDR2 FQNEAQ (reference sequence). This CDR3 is CASSLSGREGYTF. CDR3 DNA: TGTGCCAGCAGCTTATCAGGGAGGGAGGGCTACACCTTC.

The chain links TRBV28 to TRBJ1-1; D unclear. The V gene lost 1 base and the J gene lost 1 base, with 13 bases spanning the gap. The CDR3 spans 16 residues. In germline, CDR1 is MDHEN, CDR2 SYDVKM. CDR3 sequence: CASSLSFGRRNTEAFF. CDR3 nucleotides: TGTGCCAGCAGTTTATCCTTTGGGAGGCGGAACACTGAAGCTTTCTTT. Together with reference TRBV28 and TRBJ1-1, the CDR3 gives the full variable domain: DVKVTQSSRYLVKRTGEKVFLECVQDMDHENMFWYRQDPGLGLRLIYFSYDVKMKEKGDIPEGYSVSREKKERFSLILESASTNQTSMYLCASSLSFGRRNTEAFFGQGTRLTVV.

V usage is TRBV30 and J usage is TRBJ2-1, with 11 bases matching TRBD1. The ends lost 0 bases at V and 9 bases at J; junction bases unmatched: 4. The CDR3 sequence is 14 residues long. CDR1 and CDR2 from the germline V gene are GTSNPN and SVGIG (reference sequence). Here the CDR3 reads CAWSVGQGAGEQFF. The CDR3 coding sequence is TGTGCCTGGAGTGTAGGACAGGGGGCCGGTGAGCAGTTCTTC.

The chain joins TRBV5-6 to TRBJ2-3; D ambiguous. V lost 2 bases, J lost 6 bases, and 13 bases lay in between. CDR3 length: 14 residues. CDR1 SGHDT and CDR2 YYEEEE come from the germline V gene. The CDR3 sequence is CASSLSLGPDTQYF. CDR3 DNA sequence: TGTGCCAGCAGCTTATCTTTAGGCCCGGATACGCAGTATTTT.

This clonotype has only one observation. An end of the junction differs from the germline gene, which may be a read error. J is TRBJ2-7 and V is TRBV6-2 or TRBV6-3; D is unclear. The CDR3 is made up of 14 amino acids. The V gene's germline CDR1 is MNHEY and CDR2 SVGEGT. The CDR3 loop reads CASSYKGWSYELYF. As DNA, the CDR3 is TGTGCCAGCAGTTACAAGGGTTGGTCCTACGAGCTGTACTTC.

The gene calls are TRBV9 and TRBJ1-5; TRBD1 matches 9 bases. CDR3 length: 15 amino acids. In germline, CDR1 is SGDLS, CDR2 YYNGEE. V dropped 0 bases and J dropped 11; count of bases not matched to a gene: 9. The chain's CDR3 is CASSVGDRERSAQHF. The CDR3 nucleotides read TGTGCCAGCAGCGTAGGGGACAGGGAGCGGTCGGCCCAGCATTTT.

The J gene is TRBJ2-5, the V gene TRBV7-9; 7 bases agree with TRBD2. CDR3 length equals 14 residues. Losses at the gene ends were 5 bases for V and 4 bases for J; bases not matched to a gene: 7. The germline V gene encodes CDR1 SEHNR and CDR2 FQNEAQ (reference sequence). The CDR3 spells CASSPGVAGETQYF. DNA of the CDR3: TGTGCCAGCAGCCCCGGGGTAGCGGGAGAGACCCAGTACTTC.

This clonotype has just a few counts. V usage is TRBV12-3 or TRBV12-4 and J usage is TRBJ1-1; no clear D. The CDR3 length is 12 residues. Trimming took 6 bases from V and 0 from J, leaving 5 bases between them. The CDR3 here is CASREMNTEAFF. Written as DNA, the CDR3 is TGTGCCAGCAGGGAGATGAACACTGAAGCTTTCTTT.

Here the CDR3 DNA reads TGTGCCAGCAGCGTAGAGGGACTAGCGGTCACAGATACGCAGTATTTT. Residues: CASSVEGLAVTDTQYF. J is TRBJ2-3 and V is TRBV9, with 11 nucleotides matching TRBD2. The germline gives CDR1 SGDLS, CDR2 YYNGEE. V shed 0 bases, J shed 2 bases, and the junction held 2 bases outside the gene matches. This CDR3 contains 16 residues.

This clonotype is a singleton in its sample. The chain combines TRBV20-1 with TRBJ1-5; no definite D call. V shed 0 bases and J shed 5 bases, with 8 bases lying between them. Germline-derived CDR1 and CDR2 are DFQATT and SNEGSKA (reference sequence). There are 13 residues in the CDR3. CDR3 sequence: CSARDRGDQPQHF. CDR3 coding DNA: TGCAGTGCTAGAGATCGGGGAGATCAGCCCCAGCATTTT.

In DNA, the CDR3 is TGTGCCAGCAGCTATAGCGGGATCGATGACGAGCAGTACTTC. This encodes CASSYSGIDDEQYF. The V and J genes are TRBV7-9 and TRBJ2-7; 8 nucleotides line up with TRBD2. The germline gives CDR1 SEHNR, CDR2 FQNEAQ (reference sequence). V shed 4 bases, J shed 5 bases, and the junction held 7 bases outside the gene matches. The CDR3 is 14 amino acids.

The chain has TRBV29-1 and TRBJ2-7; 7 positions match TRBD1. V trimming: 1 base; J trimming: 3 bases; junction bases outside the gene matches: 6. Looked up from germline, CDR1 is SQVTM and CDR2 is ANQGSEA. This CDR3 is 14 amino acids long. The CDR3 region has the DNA TGCAGCGTTGAAGTAATGACAGGGAGCTACGAGCAGTACTTC. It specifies CSVEVMTGSYEQYF.

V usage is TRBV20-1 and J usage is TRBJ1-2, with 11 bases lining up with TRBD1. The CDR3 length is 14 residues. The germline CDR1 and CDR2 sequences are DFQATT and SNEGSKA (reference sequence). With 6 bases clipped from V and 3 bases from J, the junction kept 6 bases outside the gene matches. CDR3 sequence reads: CSARGQGAHYGYTF. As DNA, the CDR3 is TGCAGTGCCCGCGGACAGGGGGCTCACTATGGCTACACCTTC.